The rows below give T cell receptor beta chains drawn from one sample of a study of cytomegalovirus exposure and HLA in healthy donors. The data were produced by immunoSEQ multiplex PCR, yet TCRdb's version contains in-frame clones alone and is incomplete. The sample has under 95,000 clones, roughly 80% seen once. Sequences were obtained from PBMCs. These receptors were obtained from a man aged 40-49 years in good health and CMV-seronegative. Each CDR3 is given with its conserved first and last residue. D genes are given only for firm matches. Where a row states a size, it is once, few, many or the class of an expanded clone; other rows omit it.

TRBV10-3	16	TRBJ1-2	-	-	TGTGCCATCAGTGCTAGTTTTGACCAAGATAACTATGGCTACACCTTC	CAISASFDQDNYGYTF
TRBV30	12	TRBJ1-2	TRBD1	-	TGTGCCTGGCAACAGGGGGCGGATGGCTACACCTTC	CAWQQGADGYTF
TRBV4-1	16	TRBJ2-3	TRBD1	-	TGCGCCAGCAAACTTGACGGGACAGGACTCACAGATACGCAGTATTTT	CASKLDGTGLTDTQYF
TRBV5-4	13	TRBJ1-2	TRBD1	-	TGTGCCACCAACACAGGGGATGCCTATGGCTACACCTTC	CATNTGDAYGYTF
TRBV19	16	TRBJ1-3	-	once	TGTGCCAGTCCCAGGACCCCGCAGGGGAACGAAAACACCATATATTTT	CASPRTPQGNENTIYF
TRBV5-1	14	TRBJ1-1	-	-	TGCGCCAGCCGGGACCTGACAGGGAACACTGAAGCTTTCTTT	CASRDLTGNTEAFF
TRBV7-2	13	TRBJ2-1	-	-	TGTGCCAGCAGGCCTACAGGGCACGAGGGAAAGTTCTTC	CASRPTGHEGKFF
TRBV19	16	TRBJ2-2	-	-	TGTGCCAGTAGTACCCGACAGGCCGCGAACACCGGGGAGCTGTTTTTT	CASSTRQAANTGELFF
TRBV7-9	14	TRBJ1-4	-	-	TGTGCCAGCAGCTTAGGAGGTGGTAACGAAAAACTGTTTTTT	CASSLGGGNEKLFF
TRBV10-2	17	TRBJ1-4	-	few	TGCGCCAGCAGTGACAGAAACCAACGTACAACTAATGAAAAACTGTTTTTT	CASSDRNQRTTNEKLFF
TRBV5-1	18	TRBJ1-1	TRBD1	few	TGCGCCAGCAGCGCCCGAGGACAGGGGGTACAAAGTAACACTGAAGCTTTCTTT	CASSARGQGVQSNTEAFF
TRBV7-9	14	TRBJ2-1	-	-	TGTGCCAGCACCGTAACAGGGATCAACGATGAGCAGTTCTTC	CASTVTGINDEQFF
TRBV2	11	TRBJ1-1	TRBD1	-	TGTGCCAGCGGGACAGGAGGGTCTGCTTTCTTT	CASGTGGSAFF
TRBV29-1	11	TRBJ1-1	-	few	TGCAGCGTCGTTGAGGGCACTGAAGCTTTCTTT	CSVVEGTEAFF
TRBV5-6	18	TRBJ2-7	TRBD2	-	TGTGCCAGCAGCAACTATAGGACTAGCGGGAGGACTAAGGACGAGCAGTACTTC	CASSNYRTSGRTKDEQYF
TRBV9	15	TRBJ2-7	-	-	TGTGCCAGCAGCGTAGGCGGCCAGGGCGCCTACGAGCAGTACTTC	CASSVGGQGAYEQYF
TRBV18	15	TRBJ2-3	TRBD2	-	TGTGCCAGCTCCCAACTAGCGGTAGGCACAGATACGCAGTATTTT	CASSQLAVGTDTQYF
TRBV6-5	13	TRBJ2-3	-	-	TGTGCCAGCAGTCAGCGAACCGGAGATACGCAGTATTTT	CASSQRTGDTQYF
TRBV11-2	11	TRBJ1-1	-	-	TGTGCCAGCAGCCCCGCGTCCCGAGCTTTCTTT	CASSPASRAFF
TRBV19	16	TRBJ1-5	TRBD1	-	TGTGCCAGTAGTAATGGCAGGGGGCAAGGGATGCAGCCCCAGCATTTT	CASSNGRGQGMQPQHF
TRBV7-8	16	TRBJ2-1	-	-	TGTGCCAGCAGCTCAACCATGACTATATCCTACAATGAGCAGTTCTTC	CASSSTMTISYNEQFF
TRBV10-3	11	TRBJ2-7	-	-	TGTGCCAGCGGTCAGCAATACGAGCAGTACTTC	CASGQQYEQYF